This TCR beta chain came from a study of B cell selection in AIRE deficiency. From germline, CDR1 is LNHDA and CDR2 SQIVND (reference sequence). The V gene lost 6 bases and the J gene lost 7 bases, with 18 bases spanning the gap. This CDR3 spans 14 amino acids. Sorting defined conventional CD4 T cells as CD4+CD127+. Generated by immunoSEQ multiplex PCR, the TCRdb table keeps only in-frame clones and is missing some. Of roughly 25,000 clones listed, around 97% are singletons. Sequenced sample: conventional CD4+ T cells sorted from PBMCs. The receptor was derived from a human donor with AIRE deficiency. The rearrangement joins TRBV19 to TRBJ1-1; D may be TRBD1 (5 bases). CDR3 amino acids: CASSVTGANLEAFF. The DNA of the CDR3 is TGTGCCAGTAGCGTTACCGGGGCGAACCTTGAAGCTTTCTTT.